The source of this T cell receptor beta chain is a study of radiotherapy plus CTLA-4 blockade in lung cancer. Across the study: Objective responses were observed in 15% to 20% of patients, and disease control was achieved by roughly 29%.

The method was immunoSEQ multiplex PCR; TCRdb's version includes in-frame clones alone and lacks a portion of them. The sample comprises roughly 80,000 clones, over 70% of which are singletons, and 4% rests with the top ten. People whose metastatic non-small-cell lung cancer was chemo-refractory got focal radiation along with CTLA-4 blockade by ipilimumab. Study results and caveats: Interferon-beta and early blood T cell clone dynamics reportedly predicted response best. The study found tumor-derived TCR clones expanded in blood after radiotherapy plus ipilimumab.

V dropped 6 bases and J dropped 9; count of bases not matched to a gene: 8. In germline, CDR1 is MNHEY, CDR2 SVGAGI. CDR3 length: 13 amino acids. In the case of this clone: The antigen is not known.

This sequence was found in a human donor with non-small cell lung cancer who had a partial response to radiotherapy plus ipilimumab. Some clones in this sample may be carry-over from other donors' samples. This chain joins TRBV6-5 and TRBJ2-1; 7 positions match TRBD1. The sample here was peripheral blood, taken from a patient treated with radiotherapy plus ipilimumab. CDR3 nucleotides: TGTGCCAGCAGCGCGATAGAGGGGGCTGAGCAGTTCTTC. It codes for CASSAIEGAEQFF.